This T cell receptor (beta chain) was recorded in a study of cytomegalovirus exposure and HLA in healthy donors (dated by TCRdb to about 2017). Regarding the complete study: An earlier analysis of 587 of the donors reported approximately 260 Gb of sequence data and 117 million unique TCR beta sequences obtained from about 180 million T cells. An early release that covered about 640 HLA-typed donors contained about 300 gigabases of sequencing data and around 80 million unique TCR sequences. Of the roughly 400 genotyped donors, around 81% fell in the genetic ancestry cluster associated with self-reported Caucasian donors. The study aimed to test whether cataloging public T cell receptors could reveal signatures of past pathogen exposure. The T cell repertoires of around 730 subjects were profiled by immunosequencing and related to cytomegalovirus serostatus. In addition to the first cohort of approximately 650 subjects, a separate validation cohort of approximately 130 different subjects was used. To predict cytomegalovirus infection status, the study combined high-throughput TCR immunosequencing, statistical association of individual TCRs with disease status, and machine learning. A later analysis re-examined previously published TCR beta repertoires from 600 to 700 donors and added high-resolution HLA genotyping to investigate patterns of TCR occurrence. Rather than using new phenotypic data, the later analysis identified candidate immune exposures from TCR beta sequences and from how often those sequences occurred across donors. An earlier analysis of approximately 640 of the donors applied high-throughput TCR beta sequencing to assess whether each TCR beta V gene segment acted as functional or pseudogenic. Donor age, sex, ethnicity and CMV serostatus were compiled together with the repertoire data. A later genetic analysis took genome-wide SNP genotypes for about three fifths of the roughly 700 donors and used that subset as a discovery cohort. Every repertoire in the discovery cohort had been generated on one and the same sequencing platform. Class I and class II HLA loci were covered by the typing at four-digit resolution. Typing coverage varied by locus: roughly 620-640 donors for A, B, C, DRB1 and DQB1; roughly 520 for DQA1; around 610 for DPA1; 450 to 480 for DPB1. Several DR-DQ haplotypes were handled as single units for association and clustering because linkage in the cohort was strong. Among some 400 genotyped donors of the cohort, an average of around 220,000 unique TCR beta nucleotide sequences was sequenced per donor, of which about 19% were non-productive. Points the paper makes about the study in general: Seventeen rarely observed V segments, including chromosome 9 orphons, were excluded from the earlier analysis of several hundred of the donors because counts were too low. In a later genetic analysis, fewer N-insertions in productive TCRs were reported among donors in an Asian-associated ancestry cluster than the roughly 700-donor mean. In the study, around 150 TCR beta chains were listed as associated with cytomegalovirus. According to a later analysis, parvovirus B19, influenza, CMV and Epstein-Barr virus appeared linked to several top co-occurrence clusters. Strong co-occurrence of HLA alleles, especially DR and DQ, made assigning TCR associations to individual alleles difficult. The sequencing pipeline was judged likely to have produced a cluster of highly shared sequence variants as a technical artifact. In an earlier analysis of approximately 590 of the donors, most TCR beta V segments appeared in productive rearrangements about 90% or about 30% of the time, broadly matching IMGT annotations. An association between a missense DCLRE1C variant and V-gene and J-gene trimming of TCR beta chains was found in a later genetic analysis and replicated in an independent cohort. In vitro tests confirmed that a few of the cytomegalovirus-associated TCR beta chains recognize cytomegalovirus antigens. This cohort had only TCR beta chains sequenced, and the lack of alpha or paired-chain data limited which features could be detected. In a later analysis, TCR association rates were found to vary across HLA loci, with the most associated TCRs seen for DRB1 alleles and the fewest for HLA-C alleles. The classifier was reported to diagnose cytomegalovirus status with high specificity and sensitivity in both the original and validation cohorts. Linkage disequilibrium might explain the correlated functional status among segregating V segments, but an unknown experimental factor could not be excluded. Some IMGT-functional V segments, including TRBV6-2 and TRBV6-3, could not be distinguished by the 87-base-pair reads and were therefore excluded. A further reported finding was that TCR beta sequences accurately predicted the HLA-A and HLA-B alleles for most subjects in the first cohort. Immune exposure information for the cohort was limited to CMV serostatus. In a later analysis, HLA-associated TCR beta chains showed more clonal expansion and lower generation probabilities than non-associated chains that were equally common. The authors suggested that the approach could potentially be generalized to other disease states and immunological phenotypes. According to a later analysis, most CMV-associated TCR beta chains appeared to be HLA-restricted, and the HLA associations seemed to be driven largely by CMV exposure. Presence/absence analyses assumed roughly uniform sequencing depth across donors, an assumption that may not hold. Most TCR sequences were seen in very few donors, while some public TCRs were found in many individuals. Specific HLA alleles were associated with some 15,000 TCR beta sequences at a false discovery rate of 0.05 in a later analysis. Because some donors lacked HLA typing at each locus, the association tests relied only on the typed subset.

On this clone itself: Its antigen has not been determined. One junction end does not reproduce the germline sequence, and a read error may be involved.

Library preparation employed the immunoSEQ multiplex PCR assay. A mixture of 60 forward primers for TCR Vbeta segments and 13 reverse primers for TCR Jbeta segments was used in the multiplex PCR. The CDR3 region of rearranged TCR beta genes was amplified from genomic DNA by a multiplex PCR assay. The Illumina HiSeq System was used to sequence the amplified TCR beta libraries as 87-base-pair reads. Per the original workflow: A later analysis counted approximately 76 million unique TCR beta chains across the roughly 700 repertoires, and around 12 million of these chains were shared by at least two donors. Raw reads were error-corrected and collapsed into unique sequences by a nearest-neighbor algorithm in which closely related sequences were merged to remove PCR and sequencing errors. Alignment of CDR3 sequences to IMGT reference sequences was used to assign V, D and J gene segments. For a sequence to be retained, a match of at least six nucleotides was required to both a V gene segment and a J gene segment. A rearrangement was called productive if the CDR3 had no stop codons and remained in frame with V and J, and every other rearrangement was called non-productive. Following IMGT convention, CDR3 was defined as the stretch from the second conserved V-encoded cysteine to the conserved J-encoded phenylalanine. Sequences without an unambiguous match to a single V gene segment were excluded from the earlier analysis of approximately 560 of the donors. In an earlier analysis of a few hundred of the donors, V segments were called functional above 56.7% productive rearrangements and were called segregating when the between-donor standard deviation exceeded 5%. A statistical classification framework was developed to diagnose cytomegalovirus status using the catalog of TCR beta chain sequences. V and J gene assignment, in a later analysis, came from comparing TCR nucleotide sequences with IMGT/GENE-DB human TR gene sequences. The TCRdist pipeline was used in a later analysis to assign CDR3 sequences and most-parsimonious VDJ recombination scenarios. In a later analysis, each TCR beta chain was defined by its CDR3 amino acid sequence together with its V-gene family, and reads without a unique V-gene family were excluded. To address suspected cross-contamination and a sequencing artifact, a later analysis removed under 600 highly shared, low-generation-probability nucleotide sequences. In a later analysis, a clonal expansion index was calculated for each public chain from normalized within-repertoire ranks of inferred template counts. Generation probabilities in a later analysis came from a VDJ recombination model fitted to out-of-frame rearrangements, and those results were checked against IGoR. A later analysis scored TCR-TCR, TCR-HLA and TCR-CMV co-occurrence with hypergeometric tests, applying a repertoire-size bias correction to TCR pairs. False discovery rates were estimated in a later analysis by permuting HLA or CMV assignments 20 times. In a later analysis, co-occurring TCRs were grouped with DBSCAN, and TCRdist sequence similarity was added when clustering was performed within HLA-allele-positive subsets. For co-occurrence clustering, repertoires with fewer than 30,000 or more than 120,000 public chains were excluded, along with several repertoires with anomalous nucleotide sharing. What TCRdb holds here is the immuneACCESS table cut down to in-frame rearrangements. Part of the clones is not present; checked against another copy, under half of the missing clones reflect an unresolved V gene, and the others are unexplained. That table supplies the V and J calls and clone size; D and trimming were determined from the DNA. The sample table contains 270,000 or so clones; only one count was recorded for approximately 90% of them. Less than 4.5% of the sample lies in the top ten.

The CDR3 runs 14 amino acids, cysteine and phenylalanine included. The only DNA kept is the CDR3, 42 bases in frame from the first base. For CDR1 and CDR2, the germline V gene (reference sequence) lists SEHNR and FQNEAQ. The cohort consisted of more than 650 healthy bone marrow donors. All cohort members were sampled while nominally healthy, although unrecorded immune exposures were likely present. The donor tested CMV seropositive and was one of the 289 seropositive cohort members. Every donor gave a peripheral blood sample, and the peripheral blood mononuclear cells from that sample were used for TCR beta sequencing. Genomic DNA was extracted from the blood cell samples with the Qiagen DNeasy Blood Extraction Kit.

The sequencing input was PBMCs. The sequence came from a man in his forties in good health and CMV-seropositive. The chain is encoded by TRBV7-9 joined to TRBJ2-1; tentative D gene TRBD2, with 5 bases matching. The DNA reads TGTTCCAGCAGCTTGGCAGAGGGATACAATGAGCAGTTCTTC. Its coded protein is CSSSLAEGYNEQFF.